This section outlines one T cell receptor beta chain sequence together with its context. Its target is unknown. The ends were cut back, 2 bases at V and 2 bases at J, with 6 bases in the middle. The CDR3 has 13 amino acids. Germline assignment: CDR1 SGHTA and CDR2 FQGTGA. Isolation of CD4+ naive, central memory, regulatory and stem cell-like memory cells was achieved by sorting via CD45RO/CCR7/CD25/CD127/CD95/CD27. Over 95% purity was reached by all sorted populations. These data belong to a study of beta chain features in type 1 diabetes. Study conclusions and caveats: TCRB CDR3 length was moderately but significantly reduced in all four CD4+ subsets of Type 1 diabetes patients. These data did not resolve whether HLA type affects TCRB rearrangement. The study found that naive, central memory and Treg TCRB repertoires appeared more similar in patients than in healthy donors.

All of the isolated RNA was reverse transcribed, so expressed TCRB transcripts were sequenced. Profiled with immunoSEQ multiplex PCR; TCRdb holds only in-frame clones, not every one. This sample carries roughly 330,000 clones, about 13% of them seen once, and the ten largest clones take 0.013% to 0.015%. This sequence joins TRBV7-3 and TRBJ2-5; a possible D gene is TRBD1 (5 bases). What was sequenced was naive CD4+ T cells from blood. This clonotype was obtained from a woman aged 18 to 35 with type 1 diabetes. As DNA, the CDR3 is TGTGCCAGCAGCTTAGACAGACAAGAGACCCAGTACTTC. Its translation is CASSLDRQETQYF. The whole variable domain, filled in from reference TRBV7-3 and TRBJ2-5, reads GAGVSQTPSNKVTEKGKYVELRCDPISGHTALYWYRQSLGQGPEFLIYFQGTGAADDSGLPNDRFFAVRPEGSVSTLKIQRTERGDSAVYLCASSLDRQETQYFGPGTRLLVL.